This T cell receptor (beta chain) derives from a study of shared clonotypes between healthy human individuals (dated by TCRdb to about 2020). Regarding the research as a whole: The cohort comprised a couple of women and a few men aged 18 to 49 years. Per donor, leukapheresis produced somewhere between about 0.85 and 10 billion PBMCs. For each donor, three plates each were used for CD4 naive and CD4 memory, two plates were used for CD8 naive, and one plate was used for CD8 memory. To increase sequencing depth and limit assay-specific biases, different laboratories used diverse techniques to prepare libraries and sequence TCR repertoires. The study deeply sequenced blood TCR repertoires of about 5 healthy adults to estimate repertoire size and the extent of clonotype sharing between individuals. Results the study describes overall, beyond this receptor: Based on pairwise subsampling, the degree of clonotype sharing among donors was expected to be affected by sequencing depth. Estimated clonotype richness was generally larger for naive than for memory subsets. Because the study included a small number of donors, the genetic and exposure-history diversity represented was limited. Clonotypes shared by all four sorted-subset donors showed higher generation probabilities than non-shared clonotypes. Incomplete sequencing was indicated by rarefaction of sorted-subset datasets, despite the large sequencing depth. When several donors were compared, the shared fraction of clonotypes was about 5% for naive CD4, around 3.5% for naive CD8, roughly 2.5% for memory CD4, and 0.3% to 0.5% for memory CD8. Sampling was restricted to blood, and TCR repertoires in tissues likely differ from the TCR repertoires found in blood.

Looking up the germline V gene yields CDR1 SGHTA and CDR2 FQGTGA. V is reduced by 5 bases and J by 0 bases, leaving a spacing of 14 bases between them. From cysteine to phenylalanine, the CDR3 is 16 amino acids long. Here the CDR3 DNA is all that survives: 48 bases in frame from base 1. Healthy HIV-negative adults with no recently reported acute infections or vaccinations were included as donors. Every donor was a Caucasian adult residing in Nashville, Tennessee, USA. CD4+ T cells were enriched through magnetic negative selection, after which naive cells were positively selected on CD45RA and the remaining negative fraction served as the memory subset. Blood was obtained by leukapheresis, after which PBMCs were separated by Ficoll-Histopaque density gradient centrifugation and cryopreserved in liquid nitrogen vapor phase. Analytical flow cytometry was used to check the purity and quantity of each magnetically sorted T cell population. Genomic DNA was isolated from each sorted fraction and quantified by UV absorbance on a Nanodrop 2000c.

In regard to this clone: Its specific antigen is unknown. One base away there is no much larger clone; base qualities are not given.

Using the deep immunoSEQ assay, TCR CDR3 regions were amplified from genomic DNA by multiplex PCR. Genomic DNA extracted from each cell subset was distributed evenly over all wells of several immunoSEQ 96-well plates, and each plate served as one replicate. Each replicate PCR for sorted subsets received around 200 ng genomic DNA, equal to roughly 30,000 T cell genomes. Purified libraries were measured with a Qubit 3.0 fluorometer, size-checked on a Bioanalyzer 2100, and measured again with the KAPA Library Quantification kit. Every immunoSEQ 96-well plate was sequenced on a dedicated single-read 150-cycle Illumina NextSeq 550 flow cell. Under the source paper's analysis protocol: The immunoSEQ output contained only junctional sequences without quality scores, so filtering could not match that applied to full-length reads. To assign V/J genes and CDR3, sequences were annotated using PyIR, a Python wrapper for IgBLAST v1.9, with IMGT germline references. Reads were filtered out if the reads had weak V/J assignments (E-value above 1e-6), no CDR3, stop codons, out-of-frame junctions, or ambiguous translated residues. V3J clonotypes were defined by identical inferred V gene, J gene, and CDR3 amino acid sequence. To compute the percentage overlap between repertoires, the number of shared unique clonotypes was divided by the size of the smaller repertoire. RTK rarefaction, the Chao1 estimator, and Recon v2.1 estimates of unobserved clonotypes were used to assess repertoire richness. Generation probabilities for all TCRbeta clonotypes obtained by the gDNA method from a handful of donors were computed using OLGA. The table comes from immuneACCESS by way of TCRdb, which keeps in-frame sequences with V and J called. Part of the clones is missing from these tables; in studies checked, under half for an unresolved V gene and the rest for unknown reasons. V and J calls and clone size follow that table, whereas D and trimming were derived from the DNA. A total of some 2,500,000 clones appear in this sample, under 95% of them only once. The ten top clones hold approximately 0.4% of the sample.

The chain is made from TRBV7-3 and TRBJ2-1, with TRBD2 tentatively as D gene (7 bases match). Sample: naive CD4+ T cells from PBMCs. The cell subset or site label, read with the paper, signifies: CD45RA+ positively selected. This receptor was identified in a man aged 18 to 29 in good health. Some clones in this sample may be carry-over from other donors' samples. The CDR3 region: CASSPGGPSSYNEQFF. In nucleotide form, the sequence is TGTGCCAGCAGCCCCGGGGGGCCGAGCTCCTACAATGAGCAGTTCTTC.